The clone carrying this T cell receptor beta chain was recorded only once. The sample originates from a study of blood T cell repertoires in COVID-19. TCRdb's copy holds only in-frame clones and misses some; the assay was immunoSEQ multiplex PCR. The sample yields 250,000 or so clones, about 79% seen once. The CDR3 loop spans 17 amino acids. The germline gives CDR1 SGHNT, CDR2 YENEEA. The V and J ends lost 3 bases and 10 bases respectively, with 27 bases between them. Sequencing input: peripheral blood. The rearrangement links TRBV11-3 to TRBJ1-1; maybe TRBD1 (6 bases). This receptor was taken from a man aged 35-49 years who had recovered from COVID-19. For the CDR3, the DNA is TGTGCCAGCAGCTTGTGGGGCCGGGAGGGGGATAAAGGCGGAGCTTTCTTT. This sequence encodes CASSLWGREGDKGGAFF.